The text below deals with one TCR beta chain. This table comes from immunoSEQ multiplex PCR, and its TCRdb copy is limited to in-frame clones, with some not included. Here the sample spans more than 120,000 clones, about 80% being singletons. This sample was included in a study of blood T cell repertoires in COVID-19. The sequence derives from a man over 45 in a cohort exposed to, infected with or recovered from COVID-19 (not recorded which). The sequenced sample was PBMCs or T cells enriched from blood (not recorded which).

Here the CDR3 DNA reads TGTGCCAGCAGTCCTCAGGGCGAGACCCAGTACTTC. The encoded protein is CASSPQGETQYF. The rearrangement uses TRBV27 and TRBJ2-5; TRBD1 is a possible D gene (5 bases). This CDR3 has 12 amino acids. Trimming took 5 bases from V and 5 from J, leaving 9 bases between them. Germline V gene sequence: CDR1 MNHEY, CDR2 SMNVEV (reference sequence).